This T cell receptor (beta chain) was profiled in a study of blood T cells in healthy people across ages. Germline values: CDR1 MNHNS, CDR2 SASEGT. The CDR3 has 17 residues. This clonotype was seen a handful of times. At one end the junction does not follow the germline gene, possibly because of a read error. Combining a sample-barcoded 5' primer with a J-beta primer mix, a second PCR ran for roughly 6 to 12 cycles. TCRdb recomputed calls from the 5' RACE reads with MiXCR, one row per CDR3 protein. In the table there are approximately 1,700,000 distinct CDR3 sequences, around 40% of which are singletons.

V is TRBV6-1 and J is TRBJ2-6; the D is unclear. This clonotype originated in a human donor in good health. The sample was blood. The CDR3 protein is CASNEQSPGSGANVLTF. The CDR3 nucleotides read TGTGCCAGCAATGAACAATCGCCGGGTTCTGGGGCCAACGTCCTGACTTTC.